This T cell receptor (beta chain) was identified during a study of blood T cells in healthy people across ages. Study findings and constraints: Unsorted PBMCs prevented conclusive naive versus antigen-experienced comparison.

For this clonotype: Its antigen is currently unknown.

Using a J-beta primer mix together with a sample-barcoded 5' primer, a second PCR was run for roughly 6 to 12 cycles. TCRdb re-analysed the 5' RACE reads in MiXCR, keeping a single row per CDR3 protein. This sample has around 670,000 distinct CDR3 sequences, with about 30% found just once. Germline CDR1 reads ENHRY; CDR2 reads SYGVKD. The CDR3 totals 14 residues. V gave up 7 bases and J gave up 5 bases; unmatched junction bases: 3. The receptor's source is a woman older than 75 in good health. The V call is TRBV10-3, the J call TRBJ2-2, with 11 positions matching TRBD1. Sequencing input: blood. CDR3 DNA: TGTGCCATCACCGGGACAGGGGGAACCGGGGAGCTGTTTTTT. As protein: CAITGTGGTGELFF.